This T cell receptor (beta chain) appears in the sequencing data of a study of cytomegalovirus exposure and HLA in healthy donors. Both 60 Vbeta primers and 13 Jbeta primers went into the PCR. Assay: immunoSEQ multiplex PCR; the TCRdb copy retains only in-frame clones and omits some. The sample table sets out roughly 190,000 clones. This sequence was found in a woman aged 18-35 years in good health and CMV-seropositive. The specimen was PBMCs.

CDR3 region: CASSLVEAGTGELFF. The CDR3 DNA is TGCGCCAGCAGCTTGGTCGAAGCGGGCACCGGGGAGCTGTTTTTT. The chain has TRBV5-1 and TRBJ2-2; D is possibly TRBD2 (6 bases). There are 15 residues in the CDR3. The germline gives CDR1 SGHRS, CDR2 YFSETQ. V lost 0 bases and J lost 4, with 10 bases in between.